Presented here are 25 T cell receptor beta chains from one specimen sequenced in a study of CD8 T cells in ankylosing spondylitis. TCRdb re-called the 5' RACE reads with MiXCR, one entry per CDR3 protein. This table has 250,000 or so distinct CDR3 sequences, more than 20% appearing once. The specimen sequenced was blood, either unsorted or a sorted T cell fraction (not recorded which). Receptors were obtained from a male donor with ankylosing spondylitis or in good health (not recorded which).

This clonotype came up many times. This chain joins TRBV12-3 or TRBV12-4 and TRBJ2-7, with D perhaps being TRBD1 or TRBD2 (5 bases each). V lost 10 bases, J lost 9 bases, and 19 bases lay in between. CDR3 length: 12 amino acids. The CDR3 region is CANSRDHVWQYF. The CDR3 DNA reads TGTGCCAACTCCCGGGACCACGTTTGGCAGTACTTC.

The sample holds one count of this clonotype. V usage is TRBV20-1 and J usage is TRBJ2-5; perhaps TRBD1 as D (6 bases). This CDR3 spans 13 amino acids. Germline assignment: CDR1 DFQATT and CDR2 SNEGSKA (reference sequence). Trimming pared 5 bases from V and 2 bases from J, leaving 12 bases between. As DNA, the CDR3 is TGCAGTGCTGGGACACTCCTACAAGAGACCCAGTACTTC. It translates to CSAGTLLQETQYF.

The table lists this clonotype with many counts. For the CDR3, the DNA is TGTGCCAGCAGTTACCAGGGAGGGGGGCTTTCTGAAGCTTTCTTT. It specifies CASSYQGGGLSEAFF. The chain is built from TRBV12-3 or TRBV12-4 and TRBJ1-1; weak D call: TRBD1 (6 bases). V lost 4 bases to trimming and J lost 6 bases, with 18 bases between them. This CDR3 has 15 residues.

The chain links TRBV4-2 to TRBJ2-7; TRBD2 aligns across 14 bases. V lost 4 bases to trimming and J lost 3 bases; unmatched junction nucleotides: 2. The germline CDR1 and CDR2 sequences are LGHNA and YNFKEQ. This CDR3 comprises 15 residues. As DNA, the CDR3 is TGTGCCAGCAGCCCCGGACTAGCGGGGGGCTACGAGCAGTACTTC. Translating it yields CASSPGLAGGYEQYF.

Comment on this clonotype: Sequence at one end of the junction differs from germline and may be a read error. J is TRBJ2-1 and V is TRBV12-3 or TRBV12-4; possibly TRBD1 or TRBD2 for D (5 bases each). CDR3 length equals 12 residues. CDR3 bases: TGTGCCAGCAGTGCTACTAGATGGGGCAAGGTCTTC. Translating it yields CASSATRWGKVF.

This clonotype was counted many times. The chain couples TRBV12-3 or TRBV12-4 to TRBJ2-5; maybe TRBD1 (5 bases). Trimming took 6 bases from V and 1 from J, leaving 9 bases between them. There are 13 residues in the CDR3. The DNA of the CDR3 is TGTGCCAGCAGCGGTGGGGCCCAAGAGACCCAGTACTTC. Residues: CASSGGAQETQYF.

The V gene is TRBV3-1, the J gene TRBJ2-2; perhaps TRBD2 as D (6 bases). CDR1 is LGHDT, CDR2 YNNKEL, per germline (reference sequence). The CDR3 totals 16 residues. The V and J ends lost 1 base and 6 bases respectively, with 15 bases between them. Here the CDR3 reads CASSQVTGVRSGELFF. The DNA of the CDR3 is TGTGCCAGCAGCCAAGTAACGGGAGTAAGGTCCGGGGAGCTGTTTTTT.

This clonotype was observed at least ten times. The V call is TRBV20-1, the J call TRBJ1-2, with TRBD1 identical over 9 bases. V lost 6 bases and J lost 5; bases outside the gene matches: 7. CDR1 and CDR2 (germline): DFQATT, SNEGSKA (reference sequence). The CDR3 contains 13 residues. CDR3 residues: CSARDRVGYGYTF. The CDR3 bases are TGCAGTGCCAGGGACAGGGTGGGGTATGGCTACACCTTC.

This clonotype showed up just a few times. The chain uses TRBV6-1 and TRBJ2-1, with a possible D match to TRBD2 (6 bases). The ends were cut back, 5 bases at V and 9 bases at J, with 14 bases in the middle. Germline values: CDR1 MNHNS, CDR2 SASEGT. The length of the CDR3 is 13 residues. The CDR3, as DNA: TGTGCCAGCAGTCTCTCTCTCGGGGGTGAGCAGTTCTTC. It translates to CASSLSLGGEQFF.

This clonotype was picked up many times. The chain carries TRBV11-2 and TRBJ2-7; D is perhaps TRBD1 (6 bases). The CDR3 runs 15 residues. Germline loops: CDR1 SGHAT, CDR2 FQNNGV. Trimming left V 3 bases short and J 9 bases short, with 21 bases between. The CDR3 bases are TGTGCCAGCAGCTTCGAGACAGGCCCCCTAACGTCGCAGTACTTC. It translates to CASSFETGPLTSQYF.

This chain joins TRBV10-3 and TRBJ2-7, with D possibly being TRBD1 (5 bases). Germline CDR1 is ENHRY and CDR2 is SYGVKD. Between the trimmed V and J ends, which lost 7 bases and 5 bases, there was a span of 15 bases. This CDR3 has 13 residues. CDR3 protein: CAIMGQGGDEQYF. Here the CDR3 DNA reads TGTGCCATCATGGGGCAGGGTGGAGACGAGCAGTACTTC.

CDR3 nucleotide sequence: TGTGCCAGCAGTATAGGGTTCGGGACAGGCTCCTACGAGCAGTACTTC. It is translated as CASSIGFGTGSYEQYF. The chain is built from TRBV6-2 or TRBV6-3 and TRBJ2-7, with 8 bases identical to TRBD1. Per the germline V gene, CDR1 is MNHEY and CDR2 is SVGEGT. This CDR3 contains 16 residues. The V segment lost 5 bases and the J segment 0 bases; nucleotides outside the gene matches: 9.

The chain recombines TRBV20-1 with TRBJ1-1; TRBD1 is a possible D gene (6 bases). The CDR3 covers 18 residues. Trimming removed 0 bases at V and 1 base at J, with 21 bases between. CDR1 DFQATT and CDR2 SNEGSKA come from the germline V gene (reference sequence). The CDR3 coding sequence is TGCAGTGCTAGAGATCCCGCCAACAGGGTCTGGGGGAACACTGAAGCTTTCTTT. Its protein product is CSARDPANRVWGNTEAFF.

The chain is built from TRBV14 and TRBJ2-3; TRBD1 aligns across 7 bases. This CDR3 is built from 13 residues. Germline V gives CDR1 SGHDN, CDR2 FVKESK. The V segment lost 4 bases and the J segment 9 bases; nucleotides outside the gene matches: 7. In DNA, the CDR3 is TGTGCCAGCAGCCGACAGGGCCCTAGGACGCAGTATTTT. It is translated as CASSRQGPRTQYF.

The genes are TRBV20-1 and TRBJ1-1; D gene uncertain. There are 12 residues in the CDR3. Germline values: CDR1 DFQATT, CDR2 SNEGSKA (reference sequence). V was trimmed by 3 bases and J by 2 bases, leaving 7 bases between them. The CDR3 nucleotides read TGCAGTGCTAGTACGACTAACACTGAAGCTTTCTTT. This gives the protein CSASTTNTEAFF.

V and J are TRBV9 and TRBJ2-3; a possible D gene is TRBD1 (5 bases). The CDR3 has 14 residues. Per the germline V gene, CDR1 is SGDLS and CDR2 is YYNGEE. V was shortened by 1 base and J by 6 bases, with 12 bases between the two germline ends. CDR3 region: CASSVQGVVDTQYF. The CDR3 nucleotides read TGTGCCAGCAGCGTACAGGGCGTAGTGGATACGCAGTATTTT.

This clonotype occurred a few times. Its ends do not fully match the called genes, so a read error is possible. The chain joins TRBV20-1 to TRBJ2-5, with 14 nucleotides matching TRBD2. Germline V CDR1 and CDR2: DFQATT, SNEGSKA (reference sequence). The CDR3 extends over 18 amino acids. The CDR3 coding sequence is TGCAGCGCTAGACGCGGACTAGCGGGGGGCCTATCGCAAGAGACCCAGTACTTC. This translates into CSARRGLAGGLSQETQYF.

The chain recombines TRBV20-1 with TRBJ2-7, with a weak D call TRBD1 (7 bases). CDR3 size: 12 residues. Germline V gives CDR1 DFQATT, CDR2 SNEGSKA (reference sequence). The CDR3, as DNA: TGCATTCTACGTGGCAGGGGGGTCGAGCAGTACTTC. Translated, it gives CILRGRGVEQYF.

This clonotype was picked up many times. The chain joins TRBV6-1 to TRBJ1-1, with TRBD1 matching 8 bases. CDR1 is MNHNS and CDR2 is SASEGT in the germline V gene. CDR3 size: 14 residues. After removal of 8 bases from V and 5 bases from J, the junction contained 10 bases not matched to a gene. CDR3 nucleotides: TGTGCCAGCGTCAAGGCAGGGGGCAGAACTGAAGCTTTCTTT. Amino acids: CASVKAGGRTEAFF.

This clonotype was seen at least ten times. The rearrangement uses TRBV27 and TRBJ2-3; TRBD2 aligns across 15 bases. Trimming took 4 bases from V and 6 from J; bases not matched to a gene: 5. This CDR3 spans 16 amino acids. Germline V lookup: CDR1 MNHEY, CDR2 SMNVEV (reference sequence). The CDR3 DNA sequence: TGTGCCAGCAGTTCGGGACTAGCGGGGGGAGTGGATACGCAGTATTTT. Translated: CASSSGLAGGVDTQYF.

The CDR3 region has the DNA TGTGCCAGTGCTATAGCGGGGGTCACAGATACGCAGTATTTT. Translated: CASAIAGVTDTQYF. The chain carries TRBV2 and TRBJ2-3; 9 nucleotides match TRBD2. The CDR3 is made up of 14 amino acids. The trim removed 9 bases at V and 2 bases at J, leaving 6 bases unmatched. Germline values: CDR1 SNHLY, CDR2 FYNNEI.

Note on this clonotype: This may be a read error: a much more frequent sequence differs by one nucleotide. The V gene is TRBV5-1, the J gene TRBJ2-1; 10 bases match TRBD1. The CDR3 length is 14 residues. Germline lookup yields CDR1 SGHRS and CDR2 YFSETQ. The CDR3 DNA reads TGCACCAGCAGCTTGACAGGGGGCTCGTATGAGCAGTTCTTC. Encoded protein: CTSSLTGGSYEQFF.

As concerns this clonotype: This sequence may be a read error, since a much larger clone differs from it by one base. CDR3 nucleotide sequence: TGTGCCAGCAGTCCCCAGGGGACGGGGACCGGGGGGCTGTTTTTT. Translation gives CASSPQGTGTGGLFF. This chain connects TRBV12-3 or TRBV12-4 to TRBJ2-2; either TRBD1 or TRBD2 may fit D (6 bases each). The CDR3 consists of 15 residues.

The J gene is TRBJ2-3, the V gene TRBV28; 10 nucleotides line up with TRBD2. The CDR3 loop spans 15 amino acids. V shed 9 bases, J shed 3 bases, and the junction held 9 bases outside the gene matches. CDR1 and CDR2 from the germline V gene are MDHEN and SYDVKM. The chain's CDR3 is CASKERGGLTDTQYF. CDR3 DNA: TGTGCCAGTAAGGAGCGGGGGGGCCTGACAGATACGCAGTATTTT.

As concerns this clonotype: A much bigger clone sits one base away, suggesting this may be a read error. CDR3 sequence reads: CSVEAGTGLGDTQCF. The CDR3 DNA follows: TGCAGCGTAGAGGCCGGGACAGGGCTGGGAGATACGCAGTGTTTT. The chain recombines TRBV29-1 with TRBJ2-3, with 9 bases fitting TRBD1. The germline V gene has CDR1 SQVTM and CDR2 ANQGSEA. CDR3 length: 15 residues.